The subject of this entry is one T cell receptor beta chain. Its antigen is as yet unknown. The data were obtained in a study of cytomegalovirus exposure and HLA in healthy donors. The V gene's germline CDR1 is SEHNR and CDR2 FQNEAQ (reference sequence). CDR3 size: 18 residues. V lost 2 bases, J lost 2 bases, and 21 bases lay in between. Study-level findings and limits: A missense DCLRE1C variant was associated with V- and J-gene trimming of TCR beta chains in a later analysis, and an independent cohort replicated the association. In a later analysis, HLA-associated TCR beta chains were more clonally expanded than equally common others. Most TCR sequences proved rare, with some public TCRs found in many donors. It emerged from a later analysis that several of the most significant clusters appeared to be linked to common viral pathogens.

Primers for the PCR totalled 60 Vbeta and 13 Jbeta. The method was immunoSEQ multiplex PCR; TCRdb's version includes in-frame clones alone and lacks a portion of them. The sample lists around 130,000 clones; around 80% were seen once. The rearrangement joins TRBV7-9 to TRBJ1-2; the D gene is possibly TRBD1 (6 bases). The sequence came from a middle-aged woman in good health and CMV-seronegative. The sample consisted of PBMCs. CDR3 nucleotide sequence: TGTGCCAGCAGCTTACCTCCCCCCCCTAGGCAGGGGAACTATGGCTACACCTTC. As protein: CASSLPPPPRQGNYGYTF.